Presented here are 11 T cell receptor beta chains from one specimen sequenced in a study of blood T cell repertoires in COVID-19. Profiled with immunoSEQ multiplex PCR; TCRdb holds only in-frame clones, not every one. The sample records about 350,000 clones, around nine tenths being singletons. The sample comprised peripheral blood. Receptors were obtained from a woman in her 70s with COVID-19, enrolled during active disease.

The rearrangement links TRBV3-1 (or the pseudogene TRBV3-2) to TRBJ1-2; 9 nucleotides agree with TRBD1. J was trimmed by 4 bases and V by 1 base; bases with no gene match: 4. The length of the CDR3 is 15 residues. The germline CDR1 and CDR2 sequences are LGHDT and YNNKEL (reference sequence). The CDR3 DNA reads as TGTGCCAGCAGCCAAGGGGGACAGGGCCGCTATGGCTACACCTTC. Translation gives CASSQGGQGRYGYTF.

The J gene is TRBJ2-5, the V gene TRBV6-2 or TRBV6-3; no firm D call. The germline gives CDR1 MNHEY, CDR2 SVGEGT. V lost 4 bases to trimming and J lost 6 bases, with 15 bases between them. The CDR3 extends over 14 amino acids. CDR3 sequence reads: CASSSGSPPKTQYF. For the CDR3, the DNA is TGTGCCAGCAGTTCCGGGTCCCCACCAAAGACCCAGTACTTC.

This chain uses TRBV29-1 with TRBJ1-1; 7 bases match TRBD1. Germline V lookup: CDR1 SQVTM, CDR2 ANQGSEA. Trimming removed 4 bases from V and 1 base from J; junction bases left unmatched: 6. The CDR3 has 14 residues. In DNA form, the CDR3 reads TGCAGCGTTGGAGGCCGACAGGGGAACACTGAAGCTTTCTTT. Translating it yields CSVGGRQGNTEAFF.

CDR3 protein: CASSLAGRTGETQYF. Written as DNA, the CDR3 is TGCGCCAGCAGCTTGGCCGGGAGGACAGGGGAAACGCAGTATTTT. The chain joins TRBV5-1 to TRBJ2-3; 9 nucleotides agree with TRBD1. V lost 0 bases to trimming and J lost 9 bases; unmatched junction nucleotides: 8. The CDR3 is 15 amino acids. From germline, CDR1 is SGHRS and CDR2 YFSETQ.

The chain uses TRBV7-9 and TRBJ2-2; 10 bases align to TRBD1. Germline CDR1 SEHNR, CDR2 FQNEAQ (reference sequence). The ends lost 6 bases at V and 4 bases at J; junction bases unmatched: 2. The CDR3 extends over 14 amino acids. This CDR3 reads CASRGQGLTGELFF. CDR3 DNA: TGTGCCAGCAGGGGACAGGGGCTCACCGGGGAGCTGTTTTTT.

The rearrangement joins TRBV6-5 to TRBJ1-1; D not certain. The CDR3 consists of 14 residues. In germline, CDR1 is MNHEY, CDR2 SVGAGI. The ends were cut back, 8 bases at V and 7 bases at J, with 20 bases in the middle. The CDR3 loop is CASPARGQVHEAFF. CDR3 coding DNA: TGTGCCAGCCCGGCGCGGGGTCAGGTGCATGAAGCTTTCTTT.

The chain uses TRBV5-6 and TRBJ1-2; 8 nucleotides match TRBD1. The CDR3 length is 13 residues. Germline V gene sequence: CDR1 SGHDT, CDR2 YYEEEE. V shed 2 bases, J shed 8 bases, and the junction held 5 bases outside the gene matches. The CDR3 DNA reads TGTGCCAGCAGCTTCGGACAGGGAGAGGGCTACACCTTC. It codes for CASSFGQGEGYTF.

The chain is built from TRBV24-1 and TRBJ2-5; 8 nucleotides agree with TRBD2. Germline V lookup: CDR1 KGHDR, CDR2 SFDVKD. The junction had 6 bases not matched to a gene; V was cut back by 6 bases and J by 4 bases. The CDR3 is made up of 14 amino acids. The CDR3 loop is CATSSRGGAETQYF. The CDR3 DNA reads TGTGCCACCAGTTCCCGGGGGGGCGCAGAGACCCAGTACTTC.

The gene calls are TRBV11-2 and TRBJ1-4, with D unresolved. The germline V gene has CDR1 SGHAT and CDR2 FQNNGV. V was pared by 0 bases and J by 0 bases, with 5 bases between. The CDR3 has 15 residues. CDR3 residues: CASSLEHATNEKLFF. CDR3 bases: TGTGCCAGCAGCTTAGAACACGCAACTAATGAAAAACTGTTTTTT.

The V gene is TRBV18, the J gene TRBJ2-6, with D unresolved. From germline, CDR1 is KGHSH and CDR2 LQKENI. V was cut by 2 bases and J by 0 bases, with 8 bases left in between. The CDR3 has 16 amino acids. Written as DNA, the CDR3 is TGTGCCAGCTCACCATCACAGAGCTCTGGGGCCAACGTCCTGACTTTC. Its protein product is CASSPSQSSGANVLTF.

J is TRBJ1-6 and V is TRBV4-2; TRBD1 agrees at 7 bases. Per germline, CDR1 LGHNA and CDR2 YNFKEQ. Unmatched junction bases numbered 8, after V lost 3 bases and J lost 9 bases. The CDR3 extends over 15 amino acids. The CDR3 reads CASSQDDTGASPLHF. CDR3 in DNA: TGTGCCAGCAGCCAGGACGATACAGGGGCTTCACCCCTCCACTTT.